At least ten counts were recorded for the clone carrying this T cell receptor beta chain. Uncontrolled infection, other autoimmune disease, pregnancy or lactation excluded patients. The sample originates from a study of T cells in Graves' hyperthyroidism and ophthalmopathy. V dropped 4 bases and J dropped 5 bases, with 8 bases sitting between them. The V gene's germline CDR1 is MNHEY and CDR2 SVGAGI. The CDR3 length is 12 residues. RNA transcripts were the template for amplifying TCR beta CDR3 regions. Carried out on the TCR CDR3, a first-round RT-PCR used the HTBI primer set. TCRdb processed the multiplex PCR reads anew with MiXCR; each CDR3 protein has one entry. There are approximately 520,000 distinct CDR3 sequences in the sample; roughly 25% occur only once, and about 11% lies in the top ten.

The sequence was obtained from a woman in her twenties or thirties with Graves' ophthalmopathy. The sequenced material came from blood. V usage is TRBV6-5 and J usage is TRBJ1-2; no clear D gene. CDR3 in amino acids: CASSSEDYGYTF. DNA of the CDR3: TGTGCCAGCAGTTCAGAGGATTATGGCTACACCTTC.